This TCR beta chain was sequenced in a study of CD8+CD57+ T cells in acquired aplastic anemia. Study-level background: The study obtained an average of about 3.2 ug of DNA from sorted CD4+ and CD8+ cells. Overall study findings and caveats: CD8+ Simpson's diversity in patients was not significantly different from that in controls. Researchers report that approximately 28 CD8+ CDR3 sequences appeared in both patients and controls.

In its sample, this clonotype was seen once. Antigen unknown. Sequenced patients had shown CD8+CD57+ cell expansion by flow cytometry. Severe acquired aplastic anemia was diagnosed in all patients. Both TCR beta VDJ combination and CDR3 sequence profiling were carried out. Genomic DNA was the template for this profiling. TCRdb ran MiXCR on the reads and lists one entry per CDR3 protein. Of around 150,000 distinct CDR3 sequences in the sample, 47% were seen once. Germline assignment: CDR1 LGHDT and CDR2 YNNKEL (reference sequence). This CDR3 is 17 amino acids long. The V gene end was trimmed by 11 bases and the J gene end by 8 bases; junction bases not matched to a gene: 20.

The chain uses TRBV3-1 and TRBJ2-1; 11 nucleotides align to TRBD2. Specimen: sorted CD4+, CD8+, or CD8+CD57+ T cells (not recorded which) from PBMCs. This receptor was taken from a human donor with aplastic anemia. The DNA for the CDR3 is TGTGCCGGCACCCCAGACGGGACTAGCGGTTCTTGGGATGAGCAGTTCTTC. As protein: CAGTPDGTSGSWDEQFF.